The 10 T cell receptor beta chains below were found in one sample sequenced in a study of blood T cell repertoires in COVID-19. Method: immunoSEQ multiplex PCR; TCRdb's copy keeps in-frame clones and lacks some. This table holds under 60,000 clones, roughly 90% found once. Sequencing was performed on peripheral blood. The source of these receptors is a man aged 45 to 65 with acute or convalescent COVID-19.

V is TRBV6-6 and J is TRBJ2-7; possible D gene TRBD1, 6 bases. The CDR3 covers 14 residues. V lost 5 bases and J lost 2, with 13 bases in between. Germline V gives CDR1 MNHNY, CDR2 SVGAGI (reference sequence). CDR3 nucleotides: TGTGCCAGCAGTCGACAGGCTGGTACCTACGAGCAGTACTTC. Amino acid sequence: CASSRQAGTYEQYF.

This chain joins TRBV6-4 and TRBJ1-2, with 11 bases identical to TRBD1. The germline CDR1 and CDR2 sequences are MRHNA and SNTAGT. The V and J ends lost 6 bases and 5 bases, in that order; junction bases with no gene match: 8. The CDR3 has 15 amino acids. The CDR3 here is CASSASGTGGYGYTF. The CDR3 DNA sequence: TGTGCCAGCAGCGCCTCCGGGACAGGGGGATATGGCTACACCTTC.

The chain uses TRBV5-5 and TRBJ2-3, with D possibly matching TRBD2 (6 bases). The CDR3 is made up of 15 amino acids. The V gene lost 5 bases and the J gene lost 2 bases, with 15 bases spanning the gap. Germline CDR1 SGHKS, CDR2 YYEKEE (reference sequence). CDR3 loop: CASSFHSGNTDTQYF. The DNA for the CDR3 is TGTGCCAGCAGTTTTCATAGCGGAAACACAGATACGCAGTATTTT. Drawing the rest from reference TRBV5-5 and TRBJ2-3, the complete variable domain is DAGVTQSPTHLIKTRGQQVTLRCSPISGHKSVSWYQQVLGQGPQFIFQYYEKEERGRGNFPDRFSARQFPNYSSELNVNALLLGDSALYLCASSFHSGNTDTQYFGPGTRLTVL.

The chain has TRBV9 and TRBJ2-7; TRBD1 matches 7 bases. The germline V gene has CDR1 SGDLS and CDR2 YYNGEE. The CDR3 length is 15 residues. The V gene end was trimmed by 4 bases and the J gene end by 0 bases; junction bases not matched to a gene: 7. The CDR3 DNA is TGTGCCAGCAGCAACCACAGGGGCGTCTCCTACGAGCAGTACTTC. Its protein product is CASSNHRGVSYEQYF.

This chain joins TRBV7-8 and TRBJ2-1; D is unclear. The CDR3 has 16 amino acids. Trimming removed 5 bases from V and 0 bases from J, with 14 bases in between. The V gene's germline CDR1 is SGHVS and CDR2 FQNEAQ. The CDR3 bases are TGTGCCAGCAGCCTACCTAGTACCAGCTCCTACAATGAGCAGTTCTTC. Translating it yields CASSLPSTSSYNEQFF.

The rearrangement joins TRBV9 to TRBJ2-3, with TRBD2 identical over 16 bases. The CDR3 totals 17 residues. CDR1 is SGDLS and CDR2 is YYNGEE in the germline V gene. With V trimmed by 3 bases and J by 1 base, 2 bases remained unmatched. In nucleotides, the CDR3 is TGTGCCAGCAGCGCTGGGACTAGCGGGAGGGGCACAGATACGCAGTATTTT. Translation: CASSAGTSGRGTDTQYF.

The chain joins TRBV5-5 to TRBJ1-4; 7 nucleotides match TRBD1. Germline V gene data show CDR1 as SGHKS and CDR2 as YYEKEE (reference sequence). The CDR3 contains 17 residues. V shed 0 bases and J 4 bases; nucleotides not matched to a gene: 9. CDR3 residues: CASSLGQGVLINEKLFF. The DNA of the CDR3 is TGTGCCAGCAGCTTGGGTCAGGGGGTCCTCATTAATGAAAAACTGTTTTTT.

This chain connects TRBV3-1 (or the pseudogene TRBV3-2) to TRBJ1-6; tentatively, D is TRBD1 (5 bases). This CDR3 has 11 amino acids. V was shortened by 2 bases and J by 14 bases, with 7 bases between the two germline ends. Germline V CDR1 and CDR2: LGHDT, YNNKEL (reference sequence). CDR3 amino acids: CASSQRGSLHF. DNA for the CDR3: TGTGCCAGCAGCCAACGGGGGTCCCTCCACTTT.

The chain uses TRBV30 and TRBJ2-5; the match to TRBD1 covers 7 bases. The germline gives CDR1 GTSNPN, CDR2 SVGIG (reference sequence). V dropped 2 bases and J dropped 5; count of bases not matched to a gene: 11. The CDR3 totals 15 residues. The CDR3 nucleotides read TGTGCCTGGAGTTTTACGAGACAGGGTGGGGAGACCCAGTACTTC. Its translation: CAWSFTRQGGETQYF.

CDR3 sequence: CASSLSGRTINEQFF. DNA for the CDR3: TGTGCCAGCAGCCTGAGCGGGAGAACGATCAATGAGCAGTTCTTC. The chain combines TRBV7-2 with TRBJ2-1, with 8 nucleotides matching TRBD2. V dropped 5 bases and J dropped 6; count of bases not matched to a gene: 9. This CDR3 has 15 residues. CDR1 SGHTA and CDR2 FQGNSA come from the germline V gene.